This T cell receptor (beta chain) was obtained from a study of human T cells and chemical hapten exposure. Study in general: Each patient's scalp received weekly diphenylcyclopropenone throughout the approximately 25-week study. Study-wide results and caveats: Sensitizing to DPC left TCRs with a frequency above 1 in 1000 unaltered.

A note on this clonotype: Its antigen is not identified.

Using its own MiXCR run on the RACE reads, TCRdb lists one record per CDR3 protein. Of roughly 380,000 distinct CDR3 sequences listed, approximately 5.1% are singletons. Unmatched junction bases numbered 10, after V lost 4 bases and J lost 0 bases. Germline loops: CDR1 MNHNY, CDR2 SVGAGI (reference sequence). This CDR3 has 17 amino acids. Time point defined: pre-sensitization, week 0. Treatment indicated: therapeutic diphenylcyclopropenone sensitization with weekly scalp DPC. Patch tests were applied only after blood draws. The material sequenced was whole blood, taken in connection with sensitization to the hapten diphenylcyclopropenone (DPC). This rearrangement joins TRBV6-6 to TRBJ1-1; TRBD1 matches at 8 bases. This TCR was recovered from a woman between 45 and 65 years old with alopecia areata. Some clones in this sample may be carry-over from other donors' samples. In DNA, the CDR3 is TGTGCCAGCAGTTCACCGGGACAGGTTTTCATGAACACTGAAGCTTTCTTT. Residues: CASSSPGQVFMNTEAFF.